The clone carrying this TCR beta chain was counted a few times. Data came from immunoSEQ multiplex PCR; TCRdb stores just in-frame clones and leaves some out. The sample carries 95,000 to 100,000 clones, more than 90% recorded once. The sample is drawn from a study of T cell changes during pregnancy in multiple sclerosis. CDR1 is MNHNY, CDR2 SVGAGI, per germline (reference sequence). CDR3 size: 14 residues. After removal of 5 bases from V and 0 bases from J, the junction contained 4 bases not matched to a gene. This receptor was obtained from a female donor with multiple sclerosis, enrolled in a pregnancy study. The V gene is TRBV6-6, the J gene TRBJ2-7; 7 nucleotides agree with TRBD1. Sample: peripheral blood, taken in the second trimester of pregnancy. Here the CDR3 reads CASSAGTASYEQYF. CDR3 nucleotide sequence: TGTGCCAGCAGTGCCGGGACAGCCTCCTACGAGCAGTACTTC.